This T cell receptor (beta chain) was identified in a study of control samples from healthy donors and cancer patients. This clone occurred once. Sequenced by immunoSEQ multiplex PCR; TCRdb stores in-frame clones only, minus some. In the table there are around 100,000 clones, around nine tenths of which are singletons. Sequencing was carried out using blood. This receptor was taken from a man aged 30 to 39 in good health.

CDR3 amino acids: CASSSDRRYGYTF. In DNA, the CDR3 is TGTGCCAGTAGTTCCGATAGACGGTATGGCTACACCTTC. The chain recombines TRBV19 with TRBJ1-2; D uncertain. The CDR3 is 13 amino acids. Trimming left V 5 bases short and J 5 bases short, with 12 bases between. The germline gives CDR1 LNHDA, CDR2 SQIVND (reference sequence).